The 2 T cell receptor beta chains given below trace back to one sample, sequenced in a study of T cell responses to AZD1222 COVID-19 vaccine. The assay was immunoSEQ multiplex PCR, and TCRdb's table has in-frame clones only and misses some. The profile shows around 120,000 clones, about 85% of them singletons. This material consisted of peripheral blood, taken on day 0 of AZD1222 vaccination. Receptors originate from an adult in good health.

The rearrangement links TRBV11-3 to TRBJ2-3; maybe TRBD2 (6 bases). CDR3 size: 13 residues. Germline-derived CDR1 and CDR2 are SGHNT and YENEEA. V was shortened by 4 bases and J by 9 bases, with 14 bases between the two germline ends. The CDR3 DNA is TGTGCCAGCAGCTCCGGGCCCCTAGCGACGCAGTATTTT. It is translated as CASSSGPLATQYF. The variable domain in full, completed from reference TRBV11-3 and TRBJ2-3, reads EAGVVQSPRYKIIEKKQPVAFWCNPISGHNTLYWYLQNLGQGPELLIRYENEEAVDDSQLPKDRFSAERLKGVDSTLKIQPAELGDSAVYLCASSSGPLATQYFGPGTRLTVL.

The rearrangement uses TRBV7-2 and TRBJ2-1, with D maybe TRBD1 (6 bases). The CDR3 spans 16 residues. Germline lookup yields CDR1 SGHTA and CDR2 FQGNSA. The ends were cut back, 4 bases at V and 6 bases at J, with 19 bases in the middle. The CDR3 loop reads CASSSTLHRAANEQFF. The DNA for the CDR3 is TGTGCCAGCAGCTCAACATTGCACAGGGCAGCCAATGAGCAGTTCTTC.